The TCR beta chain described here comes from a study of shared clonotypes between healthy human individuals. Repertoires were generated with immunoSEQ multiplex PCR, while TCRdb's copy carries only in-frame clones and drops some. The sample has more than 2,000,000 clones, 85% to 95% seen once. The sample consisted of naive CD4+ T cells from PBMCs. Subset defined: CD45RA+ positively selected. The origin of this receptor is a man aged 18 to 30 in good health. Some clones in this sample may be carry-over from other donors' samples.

CDR3 DNA sequence: TGTGCCAGCAGCCGACTAGCGGGAGTCCGCTACGAGCAGTACTTC. Amino acids: CASSRLAGVRYEQYF. The V and J genes are TRBV6-1 and TRBJ2-7, with 12 bases aligning to TRBD2. V lost 6 bases, J lost 3 bases, and 6 bases stayed unmatched. The CDR3 has 15 residues. Germline V gives CDR1 MNHNS, CDR2 SASEGT.